These 24 T cell receptor beta chains originate from one sample sequenced in a study of T cell responses to AZD1222 COVID-19 vaccine. Assay: immunoSEQ multiplex PCR; the TCRdb copy retains only in-frame clones and omits some. The sample contains about 48,000 clones, about 86% of which appear only once. The sequencing here drew on peripheral blood, taken 28 days after the second AZD1222 dose. The receptors stem from an adult who received the AZD1222 COVID-19 vaccine.

This chain connects TRBV9 to TRBJ2-3; 11 bases align to TRBD2. The junction had 6 bases not matched to a gene; V was cut back by 0 bases and J by 3 bases. Germline-derived CDR1 and CDR2 are SGDLS and YYNGEE. The CDR3 totals 17 residues. CDR3 loop: CASSVGPSGRITDTQYF. As DNA, the CDR3 is TGTGCCAGCAGCGTAGGTCCTAGCGGGAGGATTACAGATACGCAGTATTTT.

This chain links TRBV15 with TRBJ2-1, with 11 nucleotides matching TRBD2. The CDR3 runs 16 residues. The germline gives CDR1 LNHNV, CDR2 YYDKDF (reference sequence). Germline trimming cut 3 bases from V and 7 bases from J; bases unmatched to any gene: 8. CDR3 DNA: TGTGCCACCAGCAGGCGAGGTAGCGGGAGGGCGAATGAGCAGTTCTTC. Translation: CATSRRGSGRANEQFF.

CDR3 in amino acids: CASSGQSLHF. The CDR3 DNA reads TGTGCCAGCAGCGGGCAATCCCTCCACTTT. J is TRBJ1-6 and V is TRBV7-9; D gene unclear. The CDR3 consists of 10 residues. The V and J ends lost 5 bases and 14 bases respectively, with 7 bases between them. Germline V gene lookup returns CDR1 SEHNR and CDR2 FQNEAQ (reference sequence).

This CDR3 reads CASRRTESTNEKLFF. CDR3 DNA: TGTGCCAGTCGACGGACAGAGTCAACTAATGAAAAACTGTTTTTT. The chain combines TRBV19 with TRBJ1-4, with D possibly TRBD1 on 6 matching bases. The V end was cut by 8 bases, the J end by 0 bases, with 13 bases between. The CDR3 consists of 15 residues. Per germline, CDR1 LNHDA and CDR2 SQIVND (reference sequence).

The chain links TRBV7-3 to TRBJ2-3; unclear D gene. CDR1 is SGHTA, CDR2 FQGTGA, per germline. The CDR3 length is 14 residues. Trimming pared 2 bases from V and 2 bases from J, leaving 8 bases between. The CDR3 is CASSLQRPTDTQYF. In DNA form, the CDR3 reads TGTGCCAGCAGCTTACAGCGCCCCACAGATACGCAGTATTTT.

V and J are TRBV3-1 (or the pseudogene TRBV3-2) and TRBJ2-7; TRBD2 agrees at 8 bases. The CDR3 runs 16 residues. Germline lookup yields CDR1 LGHDT and CDR2 YNNKEL (reference sequence). Trimming cost V 0 bases and J 5 bases; bases outside gene matches: 9. CDR3 in DNA: TGTGCCAGCAGCCAAGAACCCGGGAGGGTAGTCCACGAGCAGTACTTC. It translates to CASSQEPGRVVHEQYF.

This sequence joins TRBV29-1 and TRBJ2-1; D not certain. The CDR3 length is 14 residues. Germline V lookup: CDR1 SQVTM, CDR2 ANQGSEA. Trimming stripped 2 bases from V and 4 bases from J, with 12 bases between. The CDR3 reads CSVESNERYNEQFF. In DNA, the CDR3 is TGCAGCGTTGAATCCAATGAGAGATACAATGAGCAGTTCTTC.

This chain joins TRBV6-5 and TRBJ2-7, with D possibly matching TRBD1 (6 bases). With 7 bases removed from V and 3 bases from J, the gap between germline ends came to 16 bases. Germline V lookup: CDR1 MNHEY, CDR2 SVGAGI. The length of the CDR3 is 14 residues. CDR3 region: CASNTRTAYYEQYF. Written as DNA, the CDR3 is TGTGCCAGCAACACCAGGACAGCTTACTACGAGCAGTACTTC.

This chain uses TRBV11-2 with TRBJ1-6; 7 positions agree with TRBD1. CDR3 length: 15 amino acids. Trimming removed 2 bases from V and 6 bases from J; junction bases left unmatched: 4. Per germline, CDR1 SGHAT and CDR2 FQNNGV. CDR3 sequence (DNA): TGTGCCAGCAGCTTATTCAGGGGGAGTAATTCACCCCTCCACTTT. This encodes CASSLFRGSNSPLHF.

This chain uses TRBV5-4 with TRBJ2-7; D is ambiguous. Trimming took 5 bases from V and 2 from J, leaving 17 bases between them. Germline CDR1 SGHNT, CDR2 YYREEE (reference sequence). The length of the CDR3 is 15 residues. The CDR3: CASRLRERITYEQYF. For the CDR3, the DNA is TGTGCCAGCAGGTTAAGAGAACGGATCACCTACGAGCAGTACTTC.

The chain carries TRBV28 and TRBJ2-2; tentatively, D is TRBD1 or TRBD2 (5 bases each). This CDR3 region has 15 residues. CDR1 is MDHEN, CDR2 SYDVKM, per germline. Trimming cost V 5 bases and J 2 bases, with 12 bases left between them. CDR3 coding DNA: TGTGCCAGCAGTAGCCCGGGACGTAACACCGGGGAGCTGTTTTTT. This codes for CASSSPGRNTGELFF.

This chain uses TRBV28 with TRBJ1-3; D not resolved. CDR1 is MDHEN, CDR2 SYDVKM, per germline. V lost 6 bases, J lost 2 bases, and 8 bases lay in between. The CDR3 contains 13 residues. CDR3 in DNA: TGTGCCAGCAGACGAGGCCCTGGAAACACCATATATTTT. As protein: CASRRGPGNTIYF.

The chain combines TRBV7-9 with TRBJ2-3, with 8 bases aligning to TRBD2. The CDR3 covers 15 residues. The germline CDR1 and CDR2 sequences are SEHNR and FQNEAQ (reference sequence). J was trimmed by 1 base and V by 5 bases; bases with no gene match: 5. The CDR3 region has the DNA TGTGCCAGCAGCCAGGGAGCGGGAGGCACAGATACGCAGTATTTT. Its translation: CASSQGAGGTDTQYF.

This clone turned up a few times. This chain joins TRBV9 and TRBJ2-5; 11 nucleotides match TRBD2. Trimming at V came to 0 bases and at J to 5 bases, leaving 6 bases not matched to a gene. This CDR3 is built from 16 residues. Germline CDR1 and CDR2: SGDLS and YYNGEE. In nucleotides, the CDR3 is TGTGCCAGCAGCGTAGCTGCTACTAGCGGGAGTGAGACCCAGTACTTC. It translates to CASSVAATSGSETQYF.

The CDR3 loop is CASSLGNSGTQETQYF. As DNA, the CDR3 is TGCGCCAGCAGCTTGGGCAATAGCGGAACCCAAGAGACCCAGTACTTC. V is TRBV5-1 and J is TRBJ2-5; D might be TRBD2 (6 bases). The germline V gene has CDR1 SGHRS and CDR2 YFSETQ. Trimming shortened V by 0 bases and J by 1 base, and 13 bases separated the two germline ends. The length of the CDR3 is 16 residues.

The chain employs TRBV5-5 and TRBJ1-1, with TRBD1 matching 9 bases. The V gene's germline CDR1 is SGHKS and CDR2 YYEKEE (reference sequence). The CDR3 length is 13 residues. The J segment lost 6 bases and the V segment lost 4 bases, leaving 4 bases of the junction unmatched. CDR3 sequence: CASSTGTGSEAFF. The CDR3, as DNA: TGTGCCAGCAGCACCGGGACAGGGTCTGAAGCTTTCTTT.

The chain links TRBV4-1 to TRBJ2-7; possibly TRBD2 for D (5 bases). Deletions cut 1 base from V and 6 bases from J, with 16 bases between. The CDR3 has 15 amino acids. Germline V gene lookup returns CDR1 MGHRA and CDR2 YSYEKL. CDR3 sequence reads: CASSQVPGEGVEQYF. CDR3 nucleotide sequence: TGCGCCAGCAGCCAAGTCCCCGGTGAGGGCGTCGAGCAGTACTTC.

A single count supports this clone. The chain recombines TRBV7-2 with TRBJ2-1, with D perhaps matching TRBD2 (5 bases). V lost 5 bases to trimming and J lost 4 bases, with 15 bases between them. Per the germline V gene, CDR1 is SGHTA and CDR2 is FQGNSA. This CDR3 has 15 amino acids. The DNA for the CDR3 is TGTGCCAGCAGCCCCGGGCGGGCCAAATACAATGAGCAGTTCTTC. As protein: CASSPGRAKYNEQFF. Together with reference TRBV7-2 and TRBJ2-1, the CDR3 gives the full variable domain: GAGVSQSPSNKVTEKGKDVELRCDPISGHTALYWYRQSLGQGLEFLIYFQGNSAPDKSGLPSDRFSAERTGGSVSTLTIQRTQQEDSAVYLCASSPGRAKYNEQFFGPGTRLTVL.

The rearrangement links TRBV29-1 to TRBJ2-3, with D possibly matching TRBD2 (5 bases). This CDR3 contains 15 residues. Germline V CDR1 and CDR2: SQVTM, ANQGSEA. V lost 2 bases and J lost 2, with 14 bases in between. The CDR3 nucleotides read TGCAGCGTTGAAAAGGCGGGCCCCTCCACAGATACGCAGTATTTT. As protein: CSVEKAGPSTDTQYF.

The chain carries TRBV30 and TRBJ2-7; possibly TRBD2 for D (5 bases). Germline CDR1 is GTSNPN and CDR2 is SVGIG (reference sequence). The V end was cut by 2 bases, the J end by 3 bases, with 11 bases between. There are 13 residues in the CDR3. CDR3 bases: TGTGCCTGGAGTCCCGGGATCGTCTACGAGCAGTACTTC. It encodes CAWSPGIVYEQYF.

The DNA of the CDR3 is TGTGCCAGCAGTTACTCGAACACCGGGGAGCTGTTTTTT. Translating it yields CASSYSNTGELFF. V is TRBV6-5 and J is TRBJ2-2; D call uncertain. This CDR3 has 13 amino acids. Germline loops: CDR1 MNHEY, CDR2 SVGAGI. The V end was cut by 0 bases, the J end by 1 base, with 0 bases between.

The chain has TRBV27 and TRBJ1-2; 8 nucleotides agree with TRBD1. Germline lookup yields CDR1 MNHEY and CDR2 SMNVEV (reference sequence). There are 15 residues in the CDR3. The V gene end was trimmed by 1 base and the J gene end by 0 bases; junction bases not matched to a gene: 1. The CDR3 DNA sequence: TGTGCCAGCAGTTTATTGGGACAGGCTAACTATGGCTACACCTTC. Translating gives CASSLLGQANYGYTF.

This chain uses TRBV14 with TRBJ1-3; no clear D gene. Germline assignment: CDR1 SGHDN and CDR2 FVKESK. The CDR3 spans 13 residues. V dropped 4 bases and J dropped 2 bases, with 6 bases sitting between them. CDR3 protein: CASSRATGNTIYF. In DNA form, the CDR3 reads TGTGCCAGCAGCCGAGCTACTGGAAACACCATATATTTT. The full variable domain, its missing parts supplied by reference TRBV14 and TRBJ1-3, is EAGVTQFPSHSVIEKGQTVTLRCDPISGHDNLYWYRRVMGKEIKFLLHFVKESKQDESGMPNNRFLAERTGGTYSTLKVQPAELEDSGVYFCASSRATGNTIYFGEGSWLTVV.

CDR3 coding DNA: TGTGCCATCAGTGAGTACCGGGCTACGAGGGCCCCTACCTACGAGCAGTACTTC. Protein: CAISEYRATRAPTYEQYF. V gene TRBV10-3 combines with J gene TRBJ2-7; D possibly corresponds to TRBD2 (5 bases). V was shortened by 1 base and J by 2 bases, with 21 bases between the two germline ends. This CDR3 contains 18 residues. The germline V gene encodes CDR1 ENHRY and CDR2 SYGVKD.